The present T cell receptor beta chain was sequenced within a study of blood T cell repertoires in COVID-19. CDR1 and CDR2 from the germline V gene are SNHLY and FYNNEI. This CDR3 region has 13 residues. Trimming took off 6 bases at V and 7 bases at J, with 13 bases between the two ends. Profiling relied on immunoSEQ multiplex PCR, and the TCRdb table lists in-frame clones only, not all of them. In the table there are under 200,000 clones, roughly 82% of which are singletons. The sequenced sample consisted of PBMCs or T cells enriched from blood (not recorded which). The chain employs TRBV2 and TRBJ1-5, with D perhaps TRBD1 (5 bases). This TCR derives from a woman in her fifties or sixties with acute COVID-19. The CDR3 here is CASRTRAEQPQHF. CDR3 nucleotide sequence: TGTGCCAGCAGGACCAGGGCTGAGCAGCCCCAGCATTTT.